This T cell receptor (beta chain) was documented in a study of T cell changes during pregnancy in multiple sclerosis. The assay was immunoSEQ multiplex PCR, and TCRdb's table has in-frame clones only and misses some. This sample carries around 50,000 clones, approximately 90% of them seen once, and the ten largest clones take 6.5% to 8.5%. The V segment lost 8 bases and the J segment 8 bases; nucleotides outside the gene matches: 9. This CDR3 has 13 amino acids. From germline, CDR1 is SGHAT and CDR2 FQNNGV. This rearrangement joins TRBV11-2 to TRBJ1-2, with 9 bases matching TRBD1. This receptor was obtained from a female donor with multiple sclerosis, enrolled in a pregnancy study. This sample comprised CD8+ T cells from peripheral blood mononuclear cells, obtained in the second trimester of pregnancy. CDR3 amino acids: CASGPGTGQGYTF. The CDR3 coding sequence is TGTGCCAGCGGACCCGGGACAGGGCAGGGCTACACCTTC.